A single sample is the source of the 29 T cell receptor beta chains below, sequenced in a study of graft-versus-host responses after intestinal transplantation. The table came from immunoSEQ multiplex PCR; TCRdb's copy has only in-frame clones and leaves some out. The sample has 85,000 to 100,000 clones; 85% to 90% are singletons. What these receptors recognize is not known. The material sequenced was unstimulated CD4+ T cells sorted from spleen or lymph node cells, taken before intestinal transplant. The receptors were gathered from a human donor who received an intestinal transplant.

The CDR3, as DNA: TGTGCCAGCAGCCCACGGGACAGGAATTATGAGCACGAGCAGTACTTC. Protein: CASSPRDRNYEHEQYF. The gene calls are TRBV7-9 and TRBJ2-7, with 8 bases identical to TRBD1. CDR3 size: 16 residues. V shed 5 bases and J 5 bases; nucleotides not matched to a gene: 14. Germline CDR1 and CDR2: SEHNR and FQNEAQ (reference sequence).

A note on this clone: At one end, the junction sequence differs from germline, possibly due to a read error. The chain is built from TRBV18 and TRBJ2-7; 7 positions agree with TRBD1. The CDR3 consists of 15 residues. Germline V lookup: CDR1 KGHSH, CDR2 LQKENI. CDR3 sequence reads: CASSPLPDRTYEQYF. The CDR3 DNA reads TGTGCCAGCTCCCCACTACCGGACAGGACCTACGAGCAGTACTTC. The whole variable domain, filled in from reference TRBV18 and TRBJ2-7, reads NAGVMQNPRHLVRRRGQEARLRCSPMKGHSHVYWYRQLPEEGLKFMVYLQKENIIDESGMPKERFSAEFPKEGPSILRIQQVVRGDSAAYFCASSPLPDRTYEQYFGPGTRLTVT.

This chain links TRBV15 with TRBJ2-7, with D perhaps matching TRBD2 (6 bases). Germline CDR1 reads LNHNV; CDR2 reads YYDKDF (reference sequence). V was clipped by 4 bases and J by 2 bases, with 15 bases between them. The CDR3 is 15 amino acids. In DNA, the CDR3 is TGTGCCACCAGCATCAGAACGGGAGTACCCTACGAGCAGTACTTC. It yields the protein CATSIRTGVPYEQYF. Full variable domain (remainder filled in from reference TRBV15 and TRBJ2-7): DAMVIQNPRYQVTQFGKPVTLSCSQTLNHNVMYWYQQKSSQAPKLLFHYYDKDFNNEADTPDNFQSRRPNTSFCFLDIRSPGLGDTAMYLCATSIRTGVPYEQYFGPGTRLTVT.

This clone was seen a single time. The V gene is TRBV7-2, the J gene TRBJ1-2, with 7 positions matching TRBD1. The CDR3 runs to 14 residues. Germline V CDR1 and CDR2: SGHTA, FQGNSA. The J segment lost 5 bases and the V segment lost 5 bases, leaving 8 bases of the junction unmatched. The CDR3 here is CASSPWDRSYGYTF. CDR3 bases: TGTGCCAGCAGCCCATGGGACAGATCATATGGCTACACCTTC.

The chain is built from TRBV9 and TRBJ1-1; D is uncertain. Germline CDR1 is SGDLS and CDR2 is YYNGEE. With 0 bases removed from V and 3 bases from J, the gap between germline ends came to 12 bases. The CDR3 is 15 residues long. Here the CDR3 reads CASSVEGARHTEAFF. CDR3 bases: TGTGCCAGCAGCGTAGAGGGAGCCAGACACACTGAAGCTTTCTTT.

The V gene is TRBV6-5, the J gene TRBJ1-2; D remains ambiguous. Trimming left V 5 bases short and J 8 bases short, with 15 bases between. Per the germline V gene, CDR1 is MNHEY and CDR2 is SVGAGI. This CDR3 region has 13 residues. CDR3 in amino acids: CASSGRAEPGYTF. The CDR3 DNA follows: TGTGCCAGCAGTGGGAGGGCCGAACCGGGCTACACCTTC.

This clone was observed a single time. The chain couples TRBV5-1 to TRBJ2-5; no definite D call. Deletions cut 0 bases from V and 0 bases from J, with 9 bases between. Germline CDR1 is SGHRS and CDR2 is YFSETQ. This CDR3 region has 15 residues. This chain's CDR3 is CASSLEYPDQETQYF. In DNA, the CDR3 is TGCGCCAGCAGCTTGGAGTACCCAGACCAAGAGACCCAGTACTTC.

This chain joins TRBV13 and TRBJ2-2, with 8 nucleotides matching TRBD1. V shed 5 bases, J shed 2 bases, and the junction held 7 bases outside the gene matches. Germline CDR1 is PRHDT and CDR2 is FYEKMQ (reference sequence). The length of the CDR3 is 16 residues. The CDR3 loop reads CASSQRTGRNTGELFF. The DNA of the CDR3 is TGTGCCAGCAGCCAACGGACAGGGCGAAACACCGGGGAGCTGTTTTTT.

The chain joins TRBV5-8 to TRBJ2-7; 10 bases are shared with TRBD1. CDR3 length equals 14 residues. Trimming removed 6 bases from V and 6 bases from J; junction bases left unmatched: 9. CDR1 SGHTS and CDR2 YDEGEE come from the germline V gene. This CDR3 reads CASKEGQGWREQYF. DNA for the CDR3: TGTGCCAGCAAAGAGGGACAGGGGTGGCGCGAGCAGTACTTC.

This clone was found a few times. The V and J genes are TRBV6-1 and TRBJ1-2, with 9 bases fitting TRBD1. V was clipped by 6 bases and J by 8 bases; unmatched bases: 7. This CDR3 comprises 13 residues. CDR1 and CDR2 from the germline V gene are MNHNS and SASEGT. The CDR3 sequence: CASSLRDRDGYTF. CDR3 bases: TGTGCCAGCAGCCTCCGGGACAGGGACGGCTACACCTTC.

The V and J genes are TRBV6-1 and TRBJ2-4, with 7 nucleotides matching TRBD2. V shed 0 bases, J shed 2 bases, and the junction held 7 bases outside the gene matches. This CDR3 is 17 amino acids long. Germline V CDR1 and CDR2: MNHNS, SASEGT. The CDR3 DNA reads TGTGCCAGCAGTGAAGCGCTGGGGAGGGTGACCAAAAACATTCAGTACTTC. Its translation: CASSEALGRVTKNIQYF.

This sequence joins TRBV6-1 and TRBJ2-7; TRBD2 agrees at 9 bases. After removal of 8 bases from V and 3 bases from J, the junction contained 11 bases not matched to a gene. The germline CDR1 and CDR2 sequences are MNHNS and SASEGT. This CDR3 comprises 15 residues. The CDR3: CASVRPTSGLYEQYF. The DNA of the CDR3 is TGTGCCAGCGTCCGGCCGACTAGCGGACTCTACGAGCAGTACTTC.

As concerns this clone: One junction end disagrees with the germline gene, perhaps due to a read error. This specimen includes other DNA sequences encoding the same CDR3. CDR3 coding DNA: TGTGCCAGCTCGCCACCGCGGCGGGAGTTCCACGAGCAGTACTTC. Its protein is CASSPPRREFHEQYF. V gene TRBV18 combines with J gene TRBJ2-7; 7 bases match TRBD2. The germline CDR1 and CDR2 sequences are KGHSH and LQKENI. This CDR3 comprises 15 residues.

The chain joins TRBV6-5 to TRBJ2-7, with 12 nucleotides matching TRBD1. The ends lost 9 bases at V and 7 bases at J; junction bases unmatched: 10. This CDR3 spans 14 amino acids. The V gene's germline CDR1 is MNHEY and CDR2 SVGAGI. In DNA form, the CDR3 reads TGTGCCAGTAAGGGACAGGGGGCGGCCGGGGAGCAGTACTTC. It specifies CASKGQGAAGEQYF.

The rearrangement links TRBV5-1 to TRBJ2-7, with 9 positions matching TRBD1. Germline lookup yields CDR1 SGHRS and CDR2 YFSETQ. This CDR3 has 13 residues. The J segment lost 6 bases and the V segment lost 3 bases, leaving 4 bases of the junction unmatched. The CDR3: CASSWGQGGEQYF. In DNA form, the CDR3 reads TGCGCCAGCAGCTGGGGACAGGGAGGCGAGCAGTACTTC.

The chain employs TRBV7-6 and TRBJ2-2; D gene unclear. Germline CDR1 is SGHVS and CDR2 is FNYEAQ. Trimming shortened V by 8 bases and J by 10 bases, and 8 bases separated the two germline ends. This CDR3 has 10 amino acids. In DNA form, the CDR3 reads TGTGCCAGCGGCTACTCGGAGCTGTTTTTT. This translates into CASGYSELFF.

The rearrangement links TRBV15 to TRBJ2-1; 9 bases are shared with TRBD1. With V trimmed by 5 bases and J by 6 bases, 5 bases remained unmatched. CDR3 size: 14 residues. CDR1 is LNHNV, CDR2 YYDKDF, per germline (reference sequence). The CDR3 DNA is TGTGCCACCAGCGTACCGGGACAGGGCAATGAGCAGTTCTTC. As protein: CATSVPGQGNEQFF.

This chain joins TRBV10-2 and TRBJ2-1; TRBD2 might be the D (5 bases). The germline V and J ends were trimmed by 2 bases and 2 bases, with 16 bases remaining between them. Germline loops: CDR1 WSHSY, CDR2 SAAADI. This CDR3 region has 17 residues. CDR3 nucleotide sequence: TGCGCCAGCAGTGAGCCCCCTACGCGGGCACCCTACAATGAGCAGTTCTTC. It specifies CASSEPPTRAPYNEQFF.

This clone was seen only once. V is TRBV19 and J is TRBJ1-5; 7 bases fit TRBD1. J was trimmed by 6 bases and V by 9 bases; bases with no gene match: 11. There are 14 residues in the CDR3. The germline V gene encodes CDR1 LNHDA and CDR2 SQIVND (reference sequence). CDR3 protein: CASKGGEEIQPQHF. CDR3 in DNA: TGTGCCAGCAAAGGGGGCGAGGAAATTCAGCCCCAGCATTTT.

The chain recombines TRBV2 with TRBJ2-7; possible D gene TRBD1, 6 bases. Trimming stripped 3 bases from V and 2 bases from J, with 17 bases between. Germline V CDR1 and CDR2: SNHLY, FYNNEI. The CDR3 extends over 16 amino acids. The CDR3 loop reads CASSDRYKGTPYEQYF. CDR3 bases: TGTGCCAGCAGTGACCGCTACAAGGGGACACCCTACGAGCAGTACTTC.

The CDR3 is CASSAGGYGYTF. CDR3 nucleotide sequence: TGTGCCAGCAGTGCAGGGGGCTATGGCTACACCTTC. J is TRBJ1-2 and V is TRBV2, with 7 positions matching TRBD1. V gave up 4 bases and J gave up 4 bases; unmatched junction bases: 0. In germline, CDR1 is SNHLY, CDR2 FYNNEI. The CDR3 length is 12 residues.

This clone was seen only a few times. V and J are TRBV5-1 and TRBJ1-2, with a possible D match to TRBD1 (5 bases). Per germline, CDR1 SGHRS and CDR2 YFSETQ. The CDR3 consists of 16 residues. With 0 bases removed from V and 8 bases from J, the gap between germline ends came to 20 bases. This chain's CDR3 is CASSLDAWRDPGGYTF. CDR3 DNA: TGCGCCAGCAGCTTGGACGCCTGGCGGGACCCGGGGGGCTACACCTTC.

V usage is TRBV13 and J usage is TRBJ1-6; D is uncertain. The CDR3 length is 14 residues. V lost 5 bases and J 14 bases, leaving 19 bases between the germline ends. Germline lookup yields CDR1 PRHDT and CDR2 FYEKMQ (reference sequence). The CDR3 region is CASSQSNAAGALHF. DNA for the CDR3: TGTGCCAGCAGCCAATCAAATGCCGCCGGGGCCCTCCACTTT.

The chain recombines TRBV7-9 with TRBJ1-5; possible D gene TRBD1, 5 bases. Trimming cost V 10 bases and J 5 bases, with 12 bases left between them. This CDR3 region has 12 residues. Germline V gives CDR1 SEHNR, CDR2 FQNEAQ (reference sequence). CDR3 in DNA: TGTGCCACCGGTTGGGGGGATCAGCCCCAGCATTTT. Translation: CATGWGDQPQHF.

V is TRBV6-1 and J is TRBJ2-1, with D possibly matching TRBD1 (6 bases). CDR1 is MNHNS, CDR2 SASEGT, per germline. This CDR3 contains 15 residues. V lost 1 base to trimming and J lost 2 bases, with 9 bases between them. CDR3 amino acids: CASSEVQGTYNEQFF. The CDR3 DNA reads as TGTGCCAGCAGTGAAGTACAGGGAACCTACAATGAGCAGTTCTTC.

The chain uses TRBV7-6 and TRBJ2-7; D is uncertain. Deletions cut 3 bases from V and 0 bases from J, with 15 bases between. Germline V gene data show CDR1 as SGHVS and CDR2 as FNYEAQ. The CDR3 length is 16 residues. For the CDR3, the DNA is TGTGCCAGCAGCTTCGGCTTGGCGGAGAGCTCCTACGAGCAGTACTTC. Translation gives CASSFGLAESSYEQYF. Full variable domain (remainder filled in from reference TRBV7-6 and TRBJ2-7): GAGVSQSPRYKVTKRGQDVALRCDPISGHVSLYWYRQALGQGPEFLTYFNYEAQQDKSGLPNDRFSAERPEGSISTLTIQRTEQRDSAMYRCASSFGLAESSYEQYFGPGTRLTVT.

CDR3 nucleotides: TGTGCCAGCAGCTTAGAACCCTGGGACAGGGCCTACGAGCAGTACTTC. It is translated as CASSLEPWDRAYEQYF. V is TRBV7-6 and J is TRBJ2-7, with 9 bases that match TRBD1. With 1 base clipped from V and 2 bases from J, the junction kept 6 bases outside the gene matches. The CDR3 loop spans 16 amino acids. Looked up from germline, CDR1 is SGHVS and CDR2 is FNYEAQ.

The rearrangement links TRBV10-3 to TRBJ2-6, with D maybe TRBD1 (6 bases). Trimming left V 10 bases short and J 0 bases short, with 13 bases between. Germline loops: CDR1 ENHRY, CDR2 SYGVKD. The length of the CDR3 is 15 residues. CDR3 nucleotides: TGTGCCAGCACAGGGTTTTCCTCTGGGGCCAACGTCCTGACTTTC. Translation: CASTGFSSGANVLTF.

As to this clone: Other nucleotide sequences from this sample produce the same CDR3. The rearrangement uses TRBV2 and TRBJ1-1; 8 bases are a match to TRBD1. The CDR3 length is 12 residues. Trimming removed 7 bases from V and 5 bases from J; junction bases left unmatched: 3. Germline V gene lookup returns CDR1 SNHLY and CDR2 FYNNEI. CDR3 sequence: CASMTGATEAFF. The CDR3, as DNA: TGTGCCAGCATGACAGGGGCAACTGAAGCTTTCTTT.